A selection of T cell receptor beta chains follows, all from one sample in a study of post-analysis software for immune sequencing data. TCRdb reprocessed the PCR reads with MiXCR, giving one entry per CDR3 protein. The table has hundreds of thousands of distinct CDR3 sequences, 44% seen once; the top ten hold around 1.7%. Sequencing input: blood. The receptors originated from a girl under 18 with multiple sclerosis. Both conserved end residues are part of each CDR3. A D gene is named only where the DNA matches it firmly. Where a row states a size, it is once, few, many or the class of an expanded clone; other rows omit it.

CASSPGGIAINNEQFF,TGTGCCAGCAGCCCCGGGGGGATAGCGATTAACAATGAGCAGTTCTTC,NA,TRBV7-2,TRBJ2-1,TRBD2
CASSNAVNTEAFF,TGTGCCAGCAGCAATGCAGTGAACACTGAAGCTTTCTTT,NA,TRBV12-3/TRBV12-4,TRBJ1-1,NA
CASSLGRRNYGYTF,TGTGCCAGCAGTTTAGGACGCAGGAACTATGGCTACACCTTC,NA,TRBV28,TRBJ1-2,NA
CASSTGTPVTYEQYF,TGTGCCAGCAGTACCGGGACACCCGTCACCTACGAGCAGTACTTC,few,TRBV6-5,TRBJ2-7,NA
CASSYGRHNQPQHF,TGTGCCAGCAGTTACGGGCGGCACAATCAGCCCCAGCATTTT,once,TRBV6-5,TRBJ1-5,NA
CASSFLRLGNEQFF,TGTGCCAGCAGTTTTCTCCGACTTGGCAATGAGCAGTTCTTC,NA,TRBV12-3/TRBV12-4,TRBJ2-1,NA
CASSPREGSYEQYF,TGTGCCAGCAGCCCCAGGGAAGGGTCCTACGAGCAGTACTTC,NA,TRBV7-9,TRBJ2-7,NA
CASSRPGLAGGSRDTQYF,TGTGCCAGCAGCCGGCCGGGACTAGCGGGGGGGTCCCGAGATACGCAGTATTTT,NA,TRBV3-1,TRBJ2-3,TRBD2
CASSLGMVGRPGEQFF,TGTGCCAGCAGCTTAGGGATGGTCGGGAGGCCAGGTGAGCAGTTCTTC,few,TRBV7-9,TRBJ2-1,TRBD2
CASKRSGPAYGYTF,TGTGCCAGCAAACGGTCCGGGCCAGCCTATGGCTACACCTTC,many,TRBV6-5,TRBJ1-2,NA
CASSLSGGRSPLHF,TGTGCCAGCAGTTTGTCGGGGGGCCGATCACCCCTCCACTTT,NA,TRBV27,TRBJ1-6,NA
CSARAGDEKLFF,TGCAGTGCTAGGGCTGGGGACGAAAAACTGTTTTTT,NA,TRBV20-1,TRBJ1-4,NA
CAWSVSAGGTYNEQFF,TGTGCCTGGAGTGTCTCAGCGGGAGGGACCTACAATGAGCAGTTCTTC,NA,TRBV30,TRBJ2-1,TRBD2
CASLVNTEAFF,TGTGCTTCCTTAGTGAACACTGAAGCTTTCTTT,NA,TRBV28,TRBJ1-1,NA
CASSSPRQANTEAFF,TGTGCCAGCAGTTCACCACGACAAGCGAACACTGAAGCTTTCTTT,few,TRBV12-3/TRBV12-4,TRBJ1-1,NA
CASSYLAGGSNEQFF,TGTGCCAGCAGCTATCTAGCGGGAGGGTCCAATGAGCAGTTCTTC,NA,TRBV12-3/TRBV12-4,TRBJ2-1,TRBD2
CASSSVGGETQYF,TGTGCCAGCAGTTCCGTGGGGGGGGAGACCCAGTACTTC,NA,TRBV12-3/TRBV12-4,TRBJ2-5,TRBD2
CASSGTGQGFYGYTF,TGTGCCAGCAGTGGGACCGGACAGGGTTTCTATGGCTACACCTTC,NA,TRBV6-5,TRBJ1-2,TRBD1
CASSQLQGGNGYTF,TGTGCCAGCAGCCAGCTCCAGGGAGGGAATGGCTACACCTTC,NA,TRBV14,TRBJ1-2,NA
CASSLTPSAGGEDTQYF,TGTGCCAGCAGCTTAACCCCCTCAGCGGGGGGTGAAGATACGCAGTATTTT,NA,TRBV7-2,TRBJ2-3,TRBD2
CATSDVNRDRPLPEAFF,TGTGCCACCAGTGATGTTAACCGGGACAGGCCTCTTCCTGAAGCTTTCTTT,few,TRBV24-1,TRBJ1-1,TRBD1
CASSAGRQLNEKLFF,TGTGCCAGCAGTGCTGGGAGACAGCTGAATGAAAAACTGTTTTTT,NA,TRBV2,TRBJ1-4,NA
CASSQIDGTGVYNEQYF,TGCGCCAGCAGCCAAATTGACGGGACAGGGGTCTACAATGAGCAGTACTTC,NA,TRBV5-1,TRBJ2-7,TRBD1
CASSATGPYEQYF,TGTGCCAGCAGTGCGACAGGGCCATACGAGCAGTACTTC,NA,TRBV2,TRBJ2-7,TRBD1
CASSLVAGTSRQTQYF,TGTGCCAGCAGCTTAGTCGCCGGGACTAGTCGTCAGACCCAGTACTTC,NA,TRBV7-2,TRBJ2-5,TRBD2
CASSHLLAGVGDNEQFF,TGCGCCAGCAGCCACCTCTTAGCGGGAGTCGGGGACAATGAGCAGTTCTTC,NA,TRBV4-1,TRBJ2-1,TRBD2
CASSLAGVENIQYF,TGTGCCAGCAGTTTAGCCGGGGTTGAGAACATTCAGTACTTC,NA,TRBV12-3/TRBV12-4,TRBJ2-4,NA
CASSQVKMDEQFF,TGTGCCAGCAGCCAAGTCAAGATGGATGAGCAGTTCTTC,few,TRBV3-1,TRBJ2-1,NA
CASSSGGITNEKLFF,TGTGCCAGCAGTTCAGGGGGCATTACTAATGAAAAACTGTTTTTT,NA,TRBV12-3/TRBV12-4,TRBJ1-4,TRBD1
CASSLRGPSSYNSPLHF,TGTGCCAGCAGCTTAAGGGGTCCCAGCTCCTATAATTCACCCCTCCACTTT,NA,TRBV7-9,TRBJ1-6,NA
CASSQTPISVAGKTYNEQFF,TGCGCCAGCAGCCAGACCCCAATATCGGTAGCGGGAAAAACCTACAATGAGCAGTTCTTC,NA,TRBV4-1,TRBJ2-1,TRBD2